This TCR beta chain stems from a study of molecular identifiers for immune sequencing clone quantification. Study context: The replicate experiment used RNA from approximately 20,000 or 100,000 naive CD8 cells. This RNA was split into five aliquots, and four of them were sequenced. Overall study findings and caveats: Identical TCR molecules sharing a barcode could underestimate highly expanded clone sizes.

The V gene's germline CDR1 is SGDLS and CDR2 YYNGEE. This CDR3 spans 17 amino acids. Trimming took 0 bases from V and 0 from J; bases not matched to a gene: 6. The authors built bulk TCR libraries by previously described methods with listed TCR primers. TCRdb re-called the PCR reads with MiXCR, one entry per CDR3 protein. The sample includes approximately 590,000 distinct CDR3 sequences, 25% of them seen just once. This clonotype was seen a few times. Its antigen is still unknown. What was sequenced was naive CD8+ T cells from blood, with Jurkat cell RNA spiked in. Noted subset: FACS-sorted CD8+CD4-CCR7+CD45RA+ naive T cells. The V call is TRBV9, the J call TRBJ2-3; 8 bases are shared with TRBD1. This receptor was taken from a human donor in good health. Some libraries in this study had Jurkat cell RNA spiked in. The CDR3 here is CASSVEGTGGSTDTQYF. The DNA of the CDR3 is TGTGCCAGCAGCGTAGAGGGTACAGGGGGTAGCACAGATACGCAGTATTTT.